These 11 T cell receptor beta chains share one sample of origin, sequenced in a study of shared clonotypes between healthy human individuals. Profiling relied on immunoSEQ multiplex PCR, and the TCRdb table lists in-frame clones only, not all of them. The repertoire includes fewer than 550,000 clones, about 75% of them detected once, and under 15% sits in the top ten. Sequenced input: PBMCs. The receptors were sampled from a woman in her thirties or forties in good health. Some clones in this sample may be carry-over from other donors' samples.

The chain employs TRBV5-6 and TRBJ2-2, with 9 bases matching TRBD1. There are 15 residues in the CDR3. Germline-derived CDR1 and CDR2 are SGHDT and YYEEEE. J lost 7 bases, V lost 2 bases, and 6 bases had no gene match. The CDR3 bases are TGTGCCAGCAGCTTCGGGACAGGGTCGGTCGGGGAGCTGTTTTTT. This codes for CASSFGTGSVGELFF.

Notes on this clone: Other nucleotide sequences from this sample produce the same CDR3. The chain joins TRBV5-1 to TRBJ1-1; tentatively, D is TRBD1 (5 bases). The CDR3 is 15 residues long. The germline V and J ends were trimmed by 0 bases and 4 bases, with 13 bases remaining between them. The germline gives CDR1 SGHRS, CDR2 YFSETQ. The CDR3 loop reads CASSLAGQGATEAFF. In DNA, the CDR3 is TGCGCCAGCAGCTTGGCCGGGCAGGGAGCCACTGAAGCTTTCTTT.

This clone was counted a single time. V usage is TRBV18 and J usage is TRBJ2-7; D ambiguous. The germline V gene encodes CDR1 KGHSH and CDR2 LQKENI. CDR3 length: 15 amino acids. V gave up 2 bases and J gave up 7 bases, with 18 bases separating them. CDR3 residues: CASSPEARDNLEQYF. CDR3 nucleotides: TGTGCCAGCTCACCAGAGGCTAGAGACAACTTAGAGCAGTACTTC.

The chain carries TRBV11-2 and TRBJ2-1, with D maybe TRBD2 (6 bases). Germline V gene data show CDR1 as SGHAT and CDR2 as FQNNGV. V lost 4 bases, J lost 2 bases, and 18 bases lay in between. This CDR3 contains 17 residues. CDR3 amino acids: CASSSLRTTPPYNEQFF. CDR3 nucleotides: TGTGCCAGCAGCTCCCTCCGGACTACCCCGCCCTACAATGAGCAGTTCTTC. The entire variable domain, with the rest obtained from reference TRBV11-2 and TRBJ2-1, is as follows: EAGVAQSPRYKIIEKRQSVAFWCNPISGHATLYWYQQILGQGPKLLIQFQNNGVVDDSQLPKDRFSAERLKGVDSTLKIQPAKLEDSAVYLCASSSLRTTPPYNEQFFGPGTRLTVL.

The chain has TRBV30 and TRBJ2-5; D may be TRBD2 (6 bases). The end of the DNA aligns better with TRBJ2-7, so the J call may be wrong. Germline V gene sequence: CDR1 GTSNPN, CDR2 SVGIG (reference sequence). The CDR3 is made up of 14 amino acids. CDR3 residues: CAWSWTPGVYEQYF. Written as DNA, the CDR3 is TGTGCCTGGAGTTGGACCCCGGGGGTCTACGAGCAGTACTTC.

CDR3 sequence: CASSIAPGTGYEQFF. Here the CDR3 DNA reads TGTGCCAGTAGTATAGCGCCTGGGACTGGCTATGAGCAGTTCTTC. The chain is built from TRBV19 and TRBJ2-1, with D possibly TRBD2 on 6 matching bases. The CDR3 is made up of 15 amino acids. CDR1 is LNHDA and CDR2 is SQIVND in the germline V gene (reference sequence). Trimming shortened V by 1 base and J by 8 bases, and 15 bases separated the two germline ends.

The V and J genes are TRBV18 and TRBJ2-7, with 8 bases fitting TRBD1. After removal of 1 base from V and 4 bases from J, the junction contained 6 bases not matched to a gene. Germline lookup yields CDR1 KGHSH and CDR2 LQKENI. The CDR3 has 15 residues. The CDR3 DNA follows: TGTGCCAGCTCACCACTCCATGACAGGGGATACGAGCAGTACTTC. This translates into CASSPLHDRGYEQYF.

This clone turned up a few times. This CDR3 is CASSPPRTEWQTEAFF. In DNA form, the CDR3 reads TGTGCCAGCTCACCACCCCGGACAGAATGGCAGACTGAAGCTTTCTTT. This chain uses TRBV18 with TRBJ1-1; D may be TRBD1 (6 bases). The CDR3 extends over 16 amino acids. V lost 0 bases and J 5 bases, leaving 16 bases between the germline ends. The V gene's germline CDR1 is KGHSH and CDR2 LQKENI.

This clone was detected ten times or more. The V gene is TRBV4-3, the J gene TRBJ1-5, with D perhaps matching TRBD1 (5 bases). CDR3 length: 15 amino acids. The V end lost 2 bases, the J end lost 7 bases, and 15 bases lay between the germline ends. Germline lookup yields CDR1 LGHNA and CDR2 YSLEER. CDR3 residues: CASSQSWQGGQPQHF. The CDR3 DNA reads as TGCGCCAGCAGCCAATCGTGGCAGGGTGGCCAGCCCCAGCATTTT.

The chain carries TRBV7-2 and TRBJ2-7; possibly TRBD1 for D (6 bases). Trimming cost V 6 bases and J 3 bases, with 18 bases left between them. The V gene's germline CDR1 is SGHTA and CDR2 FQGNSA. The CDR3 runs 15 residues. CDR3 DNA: TGTGCCAGCAGTTACACCGCGGACAGTTTCTACGAGCAGTACTTC. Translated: CASSYTADSFYEQYF.

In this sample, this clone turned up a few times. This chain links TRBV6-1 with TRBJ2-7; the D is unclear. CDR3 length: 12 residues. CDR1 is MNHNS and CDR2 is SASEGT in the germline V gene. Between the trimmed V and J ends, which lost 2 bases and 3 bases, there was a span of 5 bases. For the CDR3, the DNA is TGTGCCAGCAGTGAACACGGCTACGAGCAGTACTTC. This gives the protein CASSEHGYEQYF.